These 13 T cell receptor beta chains were sequenced from one sample in a study of Graves' ophthalmopathy and Graves' hyperthyroidism. RNA transcripts yielded amplified TCR beta CDR3 regions. HTBI primers primed a first-round RT-PCR, and a second-round multiplex PCR followed. TCRdb redid the calling of the multiplex PCR reads with MiXCR, one entry per CDR3 protein. The table has over a million distinct CDR3 sequences, less than 45% seen once; the top ten hold around 10%. Sequences were obtained from peripheral blood or thyroid tissue (not recorded which). These receptors came from an adult man with Graves' hyperthyroidism.

As concerns this clonotype: Relative to the germline gene, one junction end is altered; a read error may explain this. V gene TRBV5-1 combines with J gene TRBJ2-1; 7 bases agree with TRBD1. The DNA end lines up better with TRBJ2-7; the J call may be wrong. Looked up from germline, CDR1 is SGHRS and CDR2 is YFSETQ. The CDR3 runs 14 residues. In nucleotides, the CDR3 is TGTGCCAGCAGCAGTCCTACTACAGGGGATGAGCAGTACTTC. Translation: CASSSPTTGDEQYF.

The chain employs TRBV4-3 and TRBJ1-6, with D unresolved. The V and J ends lost 0 bases and 7 bases respectively, with 19 bases between them. Germline V gene lookup returns CDR1 LGHNA and CDR2 YSLEER. The CDR3 runs to 18 residues. The CDR3 DNA is TGCGCCAGCAGCCAAGAAGTTATCGGAGCGGATTACAATTCACCCCTCCACTTT. As protein: CASSQEVIGADYNSPLHF.

The gene calls are TRBV7-2 and TRBJ2-7, with D perhaps being TRBD1 or TRBD2 (5 bases each). V was pared by 5 bases and J by 0 bases, with 14 bases between. Germline V lookup: CDR1 SGHTA, CDR2 FQGNSA. CDR3 length: 15 amino acids. CDR3 in amino acids: CASSPWDPDSYEQYF. CDR3 sequence (DNA): TGTGCCAGCAGCCCTTGGGACCCCGACTCCTACGAGCAGTACTTC.

This clonotype showed up many times. V gene TRBV4-1 combines with J gene TRBJ1-5; 9 nucleotides agree with TRBD1. Germline V gene lookup returns CDR1 MGHRA and CDR2 YSYEKL. This CDR3 comprises 15 residues. J gave up 7 bases and V 2 bases, and 6 bases lay outside the gene matches. This CDR3 reads CASSQRGQGGQPQHF. The DNA for the CDR3 is TGCGCCAGCAGCCAACGGGGACAGGGTGGGCAGCCCCAGCATTTT.

This clonotype was seen a few times. A read error is possible here, since a much larger clone lies one base away. This sequence joins TRBV7-9 and TRBJ1-1; D possibly corresponds to TRBD1 (5 bases). The CDR3 extends over 14 amino acids. Trimming took off 8 bases at V and 4 bases at J, with 17 bases between the two ends. In germline, CDR1 is SEHNR, CDR2 FQNEAQ (reference sequence). CDR3 nucleotide sequence: TGTGCCAGCGGCCATGGGGGGGAGGGCACTGAAGCTTTCTTT. This sequence encodes CASGHGGEGTEAFF.

In its sample, this clonotype was seen a few times. This clone may be a read error of a much larger clone one base away. V and J are TRBV9 and TRBJ2-5; no clear D gene. The ends were cut back, 0 bases at V and 2 bases at J, with 8 bases in the middle. Germline CDR1 reads SGDLS; CDR2 reads YYNGEE. The CDR3 sequence is 14 residues long. CDR3 sequence: CASSVEGAQETQYF. The CDR3 DNA is TGTGCCAGCAGCGTAGAAGGTGCTCAAGAGACCCAGTACTTC.

The J gene is TRBJ1-1, the V gene TRBV20-1, with 10 positions matching TRBD1. V gave up 0 bases and J gave up 11 bases; unmatched junction bases: 9. Germline CDR1 DFQATT, CDR2 SNEGSKA (reference sequence). This CDR3 contains 14 residues. CDR3 region: CSARDGGTGELAFF. CDR3 in DNA: TGCAGTGCTAGAGATGGGGGGACAGGGGAGCTCGCTTTCTTT.

This clonotype was recorded once. The CDR3 loop reads CASSQGHPANEKLFF. CDR3 nucleotides: TGTGCCAGCAGTCAGGGACATCCTGCTAATGAAAAACTGTTTTTT. The rearrangement uses TRBV12-3 or TRBV12-4 and TRBJ1-4, with D perhaps TRBD1 (6 bases). The V end was cut by 5 bases, the J end by 3 bases, with 13 bases between. The CDR3 contains 15 residues.

To note about this clonotype: The conserved phenylalanine or tryptophan is not found at the CDR3 terminus, so this likely reflects a read error. V usage is TRBV7-8 and J usage is TRBJ1-5; the D gene is possibly TRBD1 (6 bases). V was pared by 5 bases and J by 3 bases, with 14 bases between. Germline-derived CDR1 and CDR2 are SGHVS and FQNEAQ. This CDR3 is built from 15 residues. The CDR3 DNA is TGTGCCAGCAGCGACGGACAGTTGGCCAATCAGCCCCAGCATCTT. Encoded protein: CASSDGQLANQPQHL.

As to this clonotype: Being one base from a much bigger clone, this may be a read error. The chain is built from TRBV14 and TRBJ1-1; D uncertain. Per the germline V gene, CDR1 is SGHDN and CDR2 is FVKESK. Trimming removed 1 base from V and 1 base from J, with 13 bases in between. CDR3 length: 16 amino acids. In DNA, the CDR3 is TGTGCCAGCAGCCAAGGTCTGGGTTGGGCGAACACTGAAGCTTTCTTT. Protein product: CASSQGLGWANTEAFF.

This clonotype was seen ten or more times. CDR3 loop: CASSWNWGQVSGANVLTF. CDR3 nucleotide sequence: TGTGCCAGCAGCTGGAACTGGGGTCAAGTCTCTGGGGCCAACGTCCTGACTTTC. This sequence joins TRBV7-2 and TRBJ2-6; D unresolved. This CDR3 is 18 amino acids long. The germline CDR1 and CDR2 sequences are SGHTA and FQGNSA. Between the trimmed V and J ends, which lost 4 bases and 0 bases, there was a span of 16 bases.

This clonotype was observed at least ten times. The chain joins TRBV19 to TRBJ2-7, with D uncertain. CDR1 and CDR2 from the germline V gene are LNHDA and SQIVND (reference sequence). The CDR3 is 12 amino acids. Trimming took 9 bases from V and 0 from J, leaving 9 bases between them. CDR3 coding DNA: TGTGCCAGAAGACCTATCTCCTACGAGCAGTACTTC. Protein sequence: CARRPISYEQYF.

Comment on this clonotype: A read error is possible here, since a much larger clone lies one base away. The V call is TRBV24-1, the J call TRBJ1-1; D is perhaps TRBD1 (6 bases). V was trimmed by 2 bases and J by 7 bases, leaving 19 bases between them. Germline CDR1 and CDR2: KGHDR and SFDVKD. This CDR3 is built from 16 residues. The CDR3 protein is CATSDSGQTSVDEAFF. In DNA, the CDR3 is TGTGCCACCAGTGATTCCGGACAGACGTCCGTGGATGAAGCTTTCTTT.